This T cell receptor beta chain was found in a study of blood T cell repertoires in COVID-19. During active infection, Seattle patients enrolled and were then monitored through disease. In the original processing: Reference gene primer amplification gave estimated nucleated cell counts. The repertoire was sequenced with immunoSEQ multiplex PCR; TCRdb's copy has only in-frame clones and lacks some. That table supplies the V and J calls and clone size; D and trimming were determined from the DNA. The table has about 350,000 clones, around nine tenths seen once. Trimming removed 6 bases from V and 4 bases from J, with 25 bases in between. The V gene's germline CDR1 is LGHDT and CDR2 YNNKEL (reference sequence). The CDR3 extends over 18 amino acids.

The receptor was isolated from a woman aged 70 to 79 with COVID-19, enrolled during active disease. The sequenced sample was peripheral blood. J is TRBJ2-1 and V is TRBV3-1 (or the pseudogene TRBV3-2); D might be TRBD2 (6 bases). CDR3 bases: TGTGCCAGCAGTCCGGTGGGGACTGGGGATAAGGGGTACAATGAGCAGTTCTTC. This translates into CASSPVGTGDKGYNEQFF.